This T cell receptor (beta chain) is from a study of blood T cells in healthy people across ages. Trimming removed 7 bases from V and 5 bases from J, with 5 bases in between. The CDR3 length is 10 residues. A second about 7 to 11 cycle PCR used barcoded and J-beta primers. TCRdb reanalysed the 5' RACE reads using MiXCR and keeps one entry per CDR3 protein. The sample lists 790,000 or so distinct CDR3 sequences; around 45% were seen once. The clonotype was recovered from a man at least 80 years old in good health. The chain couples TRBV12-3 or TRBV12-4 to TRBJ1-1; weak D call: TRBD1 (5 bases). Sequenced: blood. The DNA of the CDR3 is TGTGCCAGCAAGGGGACTGAAGCTTTCTTT. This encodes CASKGTEAFF.